The rows below give T cell receptor beta chains drawn from one sample of a study of cytomegalovirus exposure and HLA in healthy donors. The protocol was immunoSEQ multiplex PCR, while the TCRdb copy is restricted to in-frame clones and leaves out a portion. In the table there are some 130,000 clones, approximately 68% of which are singletons. The sequenced material came from PBMCs. Source of these receptors: a man younger than 40 in good health and CMV-seropositive. The CDR3 runs from the conserved cysteine through the conserved F or W. The D gene is left open where the match is weak. Size values are once, few and many counts, or a class for expanded clones, and some rows have none.

TRBD1	NA	TRBV7-6	TRBJ1-1	14	TGTGCCAGCAGCCAGGGACAGGGAGAAACTGAAGCTTTCTTT	CASSQGQGETEAFF
NA	NA	TRBV29-1	TRBJ2-1	12	TGCAGCGTTGGTACAGCCTACAATGAGCAGTTCTTC	CSVGTAYNEQFF
NA	NA	TRBV7-9	TRBJ1-3	16	TGTGCCAGCAGCTTATCTCTGGCAAGCTCTGGAAACACCATATATTTT	CASSLSLASSGNTIYF
TRBD2	NA	TRBV19	TRBJ2-1	14	TGTGCCAGTAGTATAGATGGACTAGCTCAGGAGCAGTTCTTC	CASSIDGLAQEQFF
NA	NA	TRBV28	TRBJ2-2	15	TGTGCCAGCAGACTAACCCACCAATACACCGGGGAGCTGTTTTTT	CASRLTHQYTGELFF
NA	NA	TRBV28	TRBJ2-7	12	TGTGCCAGCAAGGGGGATTTCTACGAGCAGTACTTC	CASKGDFYEQYF
NA	NA	TRBV19	TRBJ2-3	15	TGTGCCAGTAGTTCGCGACAGTTTGGTACAGATACGCAGTATTTT	CASSSRQFGTDTQYF
NA	NA	TRBV14	TRBJ1-1	13	TGTGCCAGCAGCCGGAGGGTCGGCACTGAAGCTTTCTTT	CASSRRVGTEAFF
NA	NA	TRBV27	TRBJ1-2	12	TGTGCCAGCAGTTCCCCCCTCTATGGCTACACCTTC	CASSSPLYGYTF
NA	NA	TRBV27	TRBJ1-2	13	TGTGCCAGCAGTTTACAGGGGCCCTATGGCTACACCTTC	CASSLQGPYGYTF
TRBD1	NA	TRBV7-8	TRBJ1-5	16	TGTGCCAGCAGCTGGGGGGGCGACAGGGGTTATCAGCCCCAGCATTTT	CASSWGGDRGYQPQHF
NA	NA	TRBV6-1	TRBJ2-4	13	TGTGCCAGCAGTGTTATAGCCAAAAACATTCAGTACTTC	CASSVIAKNIQYF
TRBD2	once	TRBV6-5	TRBJ2-3	16	TGTGCCAGCAGTTTAATTCCGGGACTAGCGGGAGATACGCAGTATTTT	CASSLIPGLAGDTQYF
TRBD2	once	TRBV28	TRBJ2-7	17	TGTGCCAGCAGTCTAGCGGGGGCTAGCGGGAGACTAAGGGAGCAGTACTTC	CASSLAGASGRLREQYF
NA	NA	TRBV4-1	TRBJ2-1	15	TGCGCCAGCAGCCAACCTAGCTCAGGATTGTGGGAGCAGTTCTTC	CASSQPSSGLWEQFF
NA	few	TRBV6-1	TRBJ2-3	13	TGTGCCAGCAAAGGCAGGGCCGCAGATACGCAGTATTTT	CASKGRAADTQYF
TRBD1	NA	TRBV5-1	TRBJ2-4	13	TGCGCCAGCAGCTTGGACAGGGGAGACATTCAGTACTTC	CASSLDRGDIQYF
NA	few	TRBV5-1	TRBJ2-5	16	TGCGCCAGCAGCTTGGGATCGTCTAGCCGACAAGAGACCCAGTACTTC	CASSLGSSSRQETQYF
TRBD1	NA	TRBV18	TRBJ1-2	13	TGTGCCAGCTCACCAGACAGGGGAGTCCTCTACACCTTC	CASSPDRGVLYTF
TRBD1	NA	TRBV7-3	TRBJ1-1	14	TGTGCCAGCAGCTTGACAGGGGGAGACACTGAAGCTTTCTTT	CASSLTGGDTEAFF
TRBD1	NA	TRBV19	TRBJ1-4	15	TGTGCCAGTAGCTTCCGACAGGGATTGCGTGAAAAACTGTTTTTT	CASSFRQGLREKLFF
TRBD2	few	TRBV6-5	TRBJ2-7	15	TGTGCCAGCAGAGAGTTGTGGGAGGGCATCTACGAGCAGTACTTC	CASRELWEGIYEQYF
TRBD2	NA	TRBV27	TRBJ2-2	18	TGTGCCAGCAGTATCCGGGGTAGCGGGGTTTCGAACACCGGGGAGCTGTTTTTT	CASSIRGSGVSNTGELFF
NA	few	TRBV6-5	TRBJ1-1	13	TGTGCCAGCAATGACAAGGGGCGTTCGTGGGCTTTCTTT	CASNDKGRSWAFF
NA	NA	TRBV5-1	TRBJ2-3	15	TGCGCCAGCAGCTCGAGCGGGACAAACACAGATACGCAGTATTTT	CASSSSGTNTDTQYF
NA	NA	TRBV5-1	TRBJ2-2	14	TGCGCCACGAGGGCGCAGTTCAACACCGGGGAGCTGTTTTTT	CATRAQFNTGELFF
TRBD2	NA	TRBV23-1	TRBJ2-2	17	TGCGCCAGCAGTCAATCAGGCCGGGAGGGGAACACCGGGGAGCTGTTTTTT	CASSQSGREGNTGELFF
NA	NA	TRBV27	TRBJ2-1	13	TGTGCCAGCAGTGCCGGTCCCTACAATGAGCAGTTCTTC	CASSAGPYNEQFF
TRBD2	NA	TRBV11-2	TRBJ2-1	18	TGTGCCAGCAGCTTAGCCGGGGTAGGCGGGAGGCTGCGGCGTGAGCAGTTCTTC	CASSLAGVGGRLRREQFF